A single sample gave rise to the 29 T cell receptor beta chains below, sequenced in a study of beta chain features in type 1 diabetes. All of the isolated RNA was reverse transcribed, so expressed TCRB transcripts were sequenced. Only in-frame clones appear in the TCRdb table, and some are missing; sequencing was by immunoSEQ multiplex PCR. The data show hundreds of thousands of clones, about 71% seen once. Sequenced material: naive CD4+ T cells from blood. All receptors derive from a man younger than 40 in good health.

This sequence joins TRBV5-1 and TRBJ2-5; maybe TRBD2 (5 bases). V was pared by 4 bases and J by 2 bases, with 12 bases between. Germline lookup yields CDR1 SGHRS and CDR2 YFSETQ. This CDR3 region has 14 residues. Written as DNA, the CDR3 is TGCGCCAGCAGCGAGGGCCGTCCACAAGAGACCCAGTACTTC. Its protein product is CASSEGRPQETQYF.

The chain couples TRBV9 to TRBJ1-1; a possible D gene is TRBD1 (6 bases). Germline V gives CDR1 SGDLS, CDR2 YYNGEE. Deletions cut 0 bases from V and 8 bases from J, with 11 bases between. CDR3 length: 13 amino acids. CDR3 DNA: TGTGCCAGCAGCGTAGAAGTAACAGGGGAAGCTTTCTTT. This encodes CASSVEVTGEAFF.

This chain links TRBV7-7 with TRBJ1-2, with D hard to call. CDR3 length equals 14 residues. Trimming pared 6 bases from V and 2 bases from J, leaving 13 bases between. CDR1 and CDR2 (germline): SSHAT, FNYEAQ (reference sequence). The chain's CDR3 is CASSQRTENYGYTF. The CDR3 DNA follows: TGTGCCAGCAGTCAAAGGACGGAGAACTATGGCTACACCTTC.

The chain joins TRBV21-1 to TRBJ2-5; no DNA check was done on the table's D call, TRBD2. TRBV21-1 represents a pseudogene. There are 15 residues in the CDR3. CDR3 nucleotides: TGTGCCAGCAGCAATGGACTAGCGGTTCAAGAGACCCAGTACTTC. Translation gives CASSNGLAVQETQYF.

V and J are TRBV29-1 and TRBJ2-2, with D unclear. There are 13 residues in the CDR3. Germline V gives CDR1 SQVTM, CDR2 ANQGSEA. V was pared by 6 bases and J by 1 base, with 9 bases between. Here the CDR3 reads CSVKWGNTGELFF. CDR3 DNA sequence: TGCAGCGTAAAGTGGGGGAACACCGGGGAGCTGTTTTTT.

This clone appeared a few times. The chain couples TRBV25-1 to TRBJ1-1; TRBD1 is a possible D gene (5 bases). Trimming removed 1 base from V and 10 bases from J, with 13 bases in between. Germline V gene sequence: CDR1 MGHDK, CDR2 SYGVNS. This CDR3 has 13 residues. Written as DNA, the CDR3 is TGTGCCAGCAGTGAATTGGCCAGGGCTGCAGCTTTCTTT. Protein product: CASSELARAAAFF. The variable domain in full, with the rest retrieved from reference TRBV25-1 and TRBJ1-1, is EADIYQTPRYLVIGTGKKITLECSQTMGHDKMYWYQQDPGMELHLIHYSYGVNSTEKGDLSSESTVSRIRTEHFPLTLESARPSHTSQYLCASSELARAAAFFGQGTRLTVV.

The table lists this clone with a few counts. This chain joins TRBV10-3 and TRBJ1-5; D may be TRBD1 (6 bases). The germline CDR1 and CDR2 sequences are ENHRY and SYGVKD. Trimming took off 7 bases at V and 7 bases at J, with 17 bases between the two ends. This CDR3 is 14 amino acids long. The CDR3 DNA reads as TGTGCCATCAAAGGCAGTGAAGGGGGACAGCCCCAGCATTTT. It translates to CAIKGSEGGQPQHF.

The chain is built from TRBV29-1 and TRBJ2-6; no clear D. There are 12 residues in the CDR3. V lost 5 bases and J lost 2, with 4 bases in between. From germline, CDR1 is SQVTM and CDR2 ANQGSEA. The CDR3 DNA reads TGCAGCGTTAGTACTGGGGCCAACGTCCTGACTTTC. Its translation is CSVSTGANVLTF.

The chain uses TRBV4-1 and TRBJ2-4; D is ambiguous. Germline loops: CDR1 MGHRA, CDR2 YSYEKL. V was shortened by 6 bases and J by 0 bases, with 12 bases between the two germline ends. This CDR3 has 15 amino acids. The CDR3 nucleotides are TGCGCCAGCAGTCGATCTTCCCTAGCCAAAAACATTCAGTACTTC. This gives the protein CASSRSSLAKNIQYF.

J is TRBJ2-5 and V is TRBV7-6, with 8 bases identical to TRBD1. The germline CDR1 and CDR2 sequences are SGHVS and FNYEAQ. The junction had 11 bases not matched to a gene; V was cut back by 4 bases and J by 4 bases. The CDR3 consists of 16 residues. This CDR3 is CASSSKDRVVGETQYF. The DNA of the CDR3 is TGTGCCAGCAGCTCCAAGGACAGGGTAGTTGGAGAGACCCAGTACTTC.

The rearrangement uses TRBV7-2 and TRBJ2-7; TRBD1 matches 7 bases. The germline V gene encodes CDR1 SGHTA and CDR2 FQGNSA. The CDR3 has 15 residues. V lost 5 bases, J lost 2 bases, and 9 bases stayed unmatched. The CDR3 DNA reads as TGTGCCAGCAGCACAAGGACAGGAGCGACCTACGAGCAGTACTTC. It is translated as CASSTRTGATYEQYF.

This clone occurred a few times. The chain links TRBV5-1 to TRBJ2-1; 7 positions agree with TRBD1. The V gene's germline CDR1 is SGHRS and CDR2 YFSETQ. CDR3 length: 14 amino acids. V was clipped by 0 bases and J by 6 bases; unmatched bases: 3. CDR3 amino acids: CASSLAGQFNEQFF. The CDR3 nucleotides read TGCGCCAGCAGCTTGGCGGGACAGTTCAATGAGCAGTTCTTC.

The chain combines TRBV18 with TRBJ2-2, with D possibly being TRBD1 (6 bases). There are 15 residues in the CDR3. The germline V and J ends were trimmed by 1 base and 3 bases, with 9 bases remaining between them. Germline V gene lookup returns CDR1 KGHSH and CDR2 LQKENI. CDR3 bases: TGTGCCAGCTCACCACAAACAGGGCACACCGGGGAGCTGTTTTTT. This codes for CASSPQTGHTGELFF.

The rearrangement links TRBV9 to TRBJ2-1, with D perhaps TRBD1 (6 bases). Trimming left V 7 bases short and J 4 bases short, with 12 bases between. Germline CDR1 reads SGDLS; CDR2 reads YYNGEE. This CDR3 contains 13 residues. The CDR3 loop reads CASGGPPYNEQFF. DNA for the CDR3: TGTGCCAGCGGGGGCCCCCCATACAATGAGCAGTTCTTC.

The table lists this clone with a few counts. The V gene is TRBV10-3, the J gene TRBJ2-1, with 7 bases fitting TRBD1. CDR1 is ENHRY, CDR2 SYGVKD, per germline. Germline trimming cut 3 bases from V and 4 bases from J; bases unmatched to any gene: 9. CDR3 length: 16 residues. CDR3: CAISEGDRDGYNEQFF. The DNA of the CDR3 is TGTGCCATCAGTGAAGGAGACAGGGACGGGTACAATGAGCAGTTCTTC.

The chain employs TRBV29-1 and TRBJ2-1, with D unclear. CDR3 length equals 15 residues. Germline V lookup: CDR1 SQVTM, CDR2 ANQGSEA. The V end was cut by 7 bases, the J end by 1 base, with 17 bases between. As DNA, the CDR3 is TGCAGCGGTCAATCTTTTTGGGGATCCTACAATGAGCAGTTCTTC. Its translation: CSGQSFWGSYNEQFF.

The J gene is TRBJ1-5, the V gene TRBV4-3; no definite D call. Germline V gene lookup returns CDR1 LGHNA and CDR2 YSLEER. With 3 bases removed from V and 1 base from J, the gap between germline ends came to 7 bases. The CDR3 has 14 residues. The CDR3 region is CASSQWRSNQPQHF. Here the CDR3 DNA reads TGCGCCAGCAGCCAGTGGAGGAGCAATCAGCCCCAGCATTTT.

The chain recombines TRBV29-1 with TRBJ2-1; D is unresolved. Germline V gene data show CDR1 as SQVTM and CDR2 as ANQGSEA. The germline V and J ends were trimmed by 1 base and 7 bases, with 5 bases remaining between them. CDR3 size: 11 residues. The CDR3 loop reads CSVEAMNEQFF. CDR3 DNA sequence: TGCAGCGTTGAAGCTATGAATGAGCAGTTCTTC.

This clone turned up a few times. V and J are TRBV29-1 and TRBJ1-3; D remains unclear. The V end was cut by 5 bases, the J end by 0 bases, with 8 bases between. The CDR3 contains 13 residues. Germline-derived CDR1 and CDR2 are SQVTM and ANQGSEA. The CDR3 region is CSVSVSSGNTIYF. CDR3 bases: TGCAGCGTTTCAGTGAGCTCTGGAAACACCATATATTTT.

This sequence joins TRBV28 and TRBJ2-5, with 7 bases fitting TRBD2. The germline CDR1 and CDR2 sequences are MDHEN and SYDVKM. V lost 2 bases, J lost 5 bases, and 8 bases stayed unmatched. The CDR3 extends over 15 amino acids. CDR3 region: CASSLMASGGETQYF. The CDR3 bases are TGTGCCAGCAGTTTAATGGCTAGCGGAGGGGAGACCCAGTACTTC.

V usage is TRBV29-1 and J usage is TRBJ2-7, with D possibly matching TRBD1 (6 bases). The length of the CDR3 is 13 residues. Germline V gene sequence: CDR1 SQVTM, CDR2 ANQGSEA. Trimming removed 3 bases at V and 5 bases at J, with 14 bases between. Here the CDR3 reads CSVEGRGIHEQYF. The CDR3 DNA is TGCAGCGTTGAGGGCAGGGGAATCCACGAGCAGTACTTC.

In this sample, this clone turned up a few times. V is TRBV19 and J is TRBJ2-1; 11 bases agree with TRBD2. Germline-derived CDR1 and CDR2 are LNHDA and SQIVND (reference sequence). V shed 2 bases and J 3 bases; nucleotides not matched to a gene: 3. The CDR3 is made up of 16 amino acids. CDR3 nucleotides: TGTGCCAGTAGTATACTAACTAGCGGGGGCTACAATGAGCAGTTCTTC. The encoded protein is CASSILTSGGYNEQFF.

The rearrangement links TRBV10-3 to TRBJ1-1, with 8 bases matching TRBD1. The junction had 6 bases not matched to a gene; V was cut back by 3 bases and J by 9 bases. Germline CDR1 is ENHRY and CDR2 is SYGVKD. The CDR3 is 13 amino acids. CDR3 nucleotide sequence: TGTGCCATCAGTGAAGGACAGGGTTTGCAAGCTTTCTTT. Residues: CAISEGQGLQAFF.

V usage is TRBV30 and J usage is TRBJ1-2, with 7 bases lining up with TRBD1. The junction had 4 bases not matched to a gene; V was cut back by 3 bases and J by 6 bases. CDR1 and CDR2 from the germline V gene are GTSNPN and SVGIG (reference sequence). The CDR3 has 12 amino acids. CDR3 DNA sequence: TGTGCCTGGAGGGATGACAGGGATGGCTACACCTTC. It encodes CAWRDDRDGYTF.

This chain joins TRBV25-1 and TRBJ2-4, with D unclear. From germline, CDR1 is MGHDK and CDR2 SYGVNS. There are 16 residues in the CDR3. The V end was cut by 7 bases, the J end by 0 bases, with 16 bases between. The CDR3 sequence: CASKAYNKVAKNIQYF. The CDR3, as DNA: TGTGCCAGCAAGGCCTATAACAAAGTAGCCAAAAACATTCAGTACTTC.

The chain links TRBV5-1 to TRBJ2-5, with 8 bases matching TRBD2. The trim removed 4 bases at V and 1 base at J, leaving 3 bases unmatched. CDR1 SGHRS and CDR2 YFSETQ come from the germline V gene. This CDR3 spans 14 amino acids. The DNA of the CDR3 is TGCGCCAGCAGCACCACTAGCGGCCAAGAGACCCAGTACTTC. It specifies CASSTTSGQETQYF. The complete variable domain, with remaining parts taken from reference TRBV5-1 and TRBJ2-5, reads KAGVTQTPRYLIKTRGQQVTLSCSPISGHRSVSWYQQTPGQGLQFLFEYFSETQRNKGNFPGRFSGRQFSNSRSEMNVSTLELGDSALYLCASSTTSGQETQYFGPGTRLLVL.

The CDR3 here is CASSSGTLLQETQYF. CDR3 sequence (DNA): TGCGCCAGCAGCTCCGGGACGTTGCTACAAGAGACCCAGTACTTC. The V gene is TRBV5-1, the J gene TRBJ2-5, with D possibly being TRBD1 or TRBD2 (5 bases each). Germline V CDR1 and CDR2: SGHRS, YFSETQ. The CDR3 sequence is 15 residues long. Trimming took 3 bases from V and 2 from J, leaving 14 bases between them.

The CDR3 region is CASSLLRGGQETQYF. In DNA, the CDR3 is TGTGCCAGCAGTTTACTACGGGGCGGCCAAGAGACCCAGTACTTC. The chain carries TRBV28 and TRBJ2-5, with D perhaps matching TRBD1 or TRBD2 (5 bases each). The CDR3 covers 15 residues. The ends were cut back, 2 bases at V and 1 base at J, with 11 bases in the middle. CDR1 is MDHEN and CDR2 is SYDVKM in the germline V gene.

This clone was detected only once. CDR3 in amino acids: CASSSQEGWWETQYF. Written as DNA, the CDR3 is TGTGCCAGCAGCAGTCAGGAGGGATGGTGGGAGACCCAGTACTTC. The gene calls are TRBV7-2 and TRBJ2-5; the D gene is possibly TRBD2 (6 bases). This CDR3 has 15 residues. Germline assignment: CDR1 SGHTA and CDR2 FQGNSA. V was cut by 5 bases and J by 5 bases, with 18 bases left in between.